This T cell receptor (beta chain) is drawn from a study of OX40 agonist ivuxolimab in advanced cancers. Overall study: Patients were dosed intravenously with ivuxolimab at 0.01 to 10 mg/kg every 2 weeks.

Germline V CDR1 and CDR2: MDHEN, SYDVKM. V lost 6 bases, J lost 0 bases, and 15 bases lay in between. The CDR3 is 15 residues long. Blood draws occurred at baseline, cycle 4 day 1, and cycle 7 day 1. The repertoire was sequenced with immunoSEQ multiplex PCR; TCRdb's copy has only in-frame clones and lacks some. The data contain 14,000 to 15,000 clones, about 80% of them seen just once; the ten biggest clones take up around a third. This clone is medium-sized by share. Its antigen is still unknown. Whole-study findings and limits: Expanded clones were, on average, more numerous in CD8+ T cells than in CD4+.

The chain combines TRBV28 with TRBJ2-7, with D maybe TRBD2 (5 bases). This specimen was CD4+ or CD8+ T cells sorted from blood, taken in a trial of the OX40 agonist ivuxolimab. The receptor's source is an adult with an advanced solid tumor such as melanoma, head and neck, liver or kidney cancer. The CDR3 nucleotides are TGTGCCAGCAGGGGCAGGACGGGAAACTCCTACGAGCAGTACTTC. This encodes CASRGRTGNSYEQYF.